This TCR beta chain is from a study of CD8 T cells in Susac syndrome. Per the germline V gene, CDR1 is GTSNPN and CDR2 is SVGIG (reference sequence). V gave up 1 base and J gave up 1 base; unmatched junction bases: 3. The CDR3 is 15 residues long. RNA was extracted with the RNeasy kit, and a quantity of about 0.45 to 1 ug was reverse transcribed using random hexamers. The CDR3 of TCR beta was amplified by immunoSEQ multiplex PCR across 54 Vbeta and 13 Jbeta. TCRdb re-called the immunoSEQ multiplex PCR reads with MiXCR, one entry per CDR3 protein. The sample carries about 120,000 distinct CDR3 sequences, 96% recorded once.

The gene calls are TRBV30 and TRBJ2-2; 7 nucleotides match TRBD2. This clonotype originated in a human donor with Susac syndrome. Sequencing input: CD4+ T cells from PBMCs. In DNA form, the CDR3 reads TGTGCCTGGAGTGCCAGCGGGATGAACACCGGGGAGCTGTTTTTT. Its translation is CAWSASGMNTGELFF.